The 26 T cell receptor beta chains presented below share a single source sample, sequenced in a study of regulatory T cells in long-lasting Graves disease. Specified time point: newly diagnosed GD, antithyroid drugs for less than 3 months. There was RNA extracted from PBMCs, and the TCR library was made from it. According to the study, TCR beta libraries were built with iRepertoire HTBI primers and CDR3-region Arm-PCR. A single record per CDR3 protein comes from TCRdb applying MiXCR to the multiplex PCR reads. This table holds 250,000 to 300,000 distinct CDR3 sequences, 18% found once. These same data were also listed under a study on T cells in Graves' hyperthyroidism and ophthalmopathy.

The material sequenced was peripheral blood mononuclear cells (PBMCs), taken at new diagnosis, from a patient treated with antithyroid drugs. Every receptor here comes from a woman under 40 with Graves disease.

This clonotype was detected ten times or more. At one of its ends the junction is not consistent with the germline gene, which may arise from a read error. The V call is TRBV5-1, the J call TRBJ1-2; D perhaps matches TRBD1 (5 bases). CDR3 length equals 14 residues. Per germline, CDR1 SGHRS and CDR2 YFSETQ. The CDR3 here is CASSLGRVNYGYTF. The CDR3 DNA reads TGTGCCAGCAGTCTGGGACGGGTTAACTATGGCTACACCTTC. Full variable domain (outside the CDR3, taken from reference TRBV5-1 and TRBJ1-2): KAGVTQTPRYLIKTRGQQVTLSCSPISGHRSVSWYQQTPGQGLQFLFEYFSETQRNKGNFPGRFSGRQFSNSRSEMNVSTLELGDSALYLCASSLGRVNYGYTFGSGTRLTVV.

To note about this clonotype: This may come from a read error, since a much larger clone is one base off. No conserved phenylalanine or tryptophan is present at the end of the CDR3, so a read error is the likely explanation. The DNA is omitted, as the CDR3 cannot be located on it reliably, and the CDR3 follows TCRdb's listing. The chain joins TRBV7-8 to TRBJ2-1; the table's D gene call, TRBD1, was not cross checked with the DNA. The CDR3 is made up of 15 amino acids, end residues included. Germline CDR1 is SGHVS and CDR2 is FQNEAQ. The CDR3 protein is CASSSTGDQADTQYL.

There are many counts of this clonotype. The chain carries TRBV6-1 and TRBJ1-1; possible D gene TRBD1, 6 bases. The germline V gene has CDR1 MNHNS and CDR2 SASEGT. Deletions cut 7 bases from V and 4 bases from J, with 13 bases between. This CDR3 is built from 13 residues. This chain's CDR3 is CASTLGAVTEAFF. The DNA for the CDR3 is TGTGCCAGCACCTTGGGGGCTGTCACTGAAGCTTTCTTT.

At least ten counts were recorded for this clonotype. V gene TRBV20-1 combines with J gene TRBJ2-5; TRBD2 aligns across 15 bases. Trimming took 6 bases from V and 5 from J; bases not matched to a gene: 10. The CDR3 length is 16 residues. Germline V gene sequence: CDR1 DFQATT, CDR2 SNEGSKA (reference sequence). CDR3 amino acids: CSAPPGTSGGRETQYF. The CDR3 DNA is TGCAGTGCGCCCCCCGGGACTAGCGGGGGGCGGGAGACCCAGTACTTC.

This clonotype was seen at least ten times. This chain links TRBV12-5 with TRBJ2-3; D is unresolved. Looked up from germline, CDR1 is LGHNT and CDR2 is FRNRAP. This CDR3 contains 13 residues. The V gene lost 2 bases and the J gene lost 5 bases, with 8 bases spanning the gap. The CDR3 loop is CASGLSPGDTQYF. CDR3 nucleotide sequence: TGTGCTAGTGGTTTGTCCCCCGGAGATACGCAGTATTTT.

This clonotype has only a few counts. V and J are TRBV19 and TRBJ1-4; D possibly corresponds to TRBD1 (6 bases). Germline V gives CDR1 LNHDA, CDR2 SQIVND (reference sequence). Trimming stripped 6 bases from V and 7 bases from J, with 12 bases between. The CDR3 sequence is 13 residues long. DNA for the CDR3: TGTGCCAGTAGCAGGGGTATTCCTGAAAAACTGTTTTTT. Its protein product is CASSRGIPEKLFF.

This clonotype was observed at least ten times. The rearrangement uses TRBV5-4 and TRBJ1-1; TRBD1 matches 7 bases. This CDR3 region has 15 residues. Germline CDR1 reads SGHNT; CDR2 reads YYREEE (reference sequence). V lost 2 bases, J lost 2 bases, and 6 bases stayed unmatched. The CDR3 reads CASSFAGTANTEAFF. CDR3 in DNA: TGTGCCAGCAGCTTTGCCGGGACAGCTAACACTGAAGCTTTCTTT.

This clonotype was observed a few times. This chain links TRBV4-1 with TRBJ1-4; D remains ambiguous. Germline values: CDR1 MGHRA, CDR2 YSYEKL. The V and J ends lost 1 base and 7 bases respectively, with 13 bases between them. The CDR3 loop spans 15 amino acids. This CDR3 reads CASSQVQTGSEKLFF. DNA for the CDR3: TGCGCCAGCAGCCAAGTTCAGACCGGGAGTGAAAAACTGTTTTTT.

This clonotype came up many times. One junction end does not reproduce the germline sequence, and a read error may be involved. The chain employs TRBV7-7 and TRBJ2-5; a weak D match, TRBD2 (6 bases). Per the germline V gene, CDR1 is SSHAT and CDR2 is FNYEAQ (reference sequence). The CDR3 totals 16 residues. This CDR3 reads CASSLRASGSQETQYF. CDR3 nucleotides: TGTGCTAGCAGCTTACGGGCTTCCGGGAGCCAAGAGACCCAGTACTTC. The full variable domain, completed using reference TRBV7-7 and TRBJ2-5, is GAGVSQSPRYKVTKRGQDVTLRCDPISSHATLYWYQQALGQGPEFLTYFNYEAQPDKSGLPSDRFSAERPEGSISTLTIQRTEQRDSAMYRCASSLRASGSQETQYFGPGTRLLVL.

This clonotype was counted between two and nine times. This sequence joins TRBV4-1 and TRBJ2-4; tentatively, D is TRBD1 (5 bases). The germline V and J ends were trimmed by 5 bases and 8 bases, with 10 bases remaining between them. Germline V lookup: CDR1 MGHRA, CDR2 YSYEKL. The length of the CDR3 is 12 residues. The CDR3 nucleotides are TGCGCCAGCAGCTCAGGGATGGACATTCAGTACTTC. Protein: CASSSGMDIQYF.

This clonotype was detected ten times or more. This chain links TRBV2 with TRBJ1-5, with D perhaps TRBD1 (5 bases). Germline values: CDR1 SNHLY, CDR2 FYNNEI. The CDR3 extends over 15 amino acids. V lost 5 bases and J 1 base, leaving 12 bases between the germline ends. CDR3 in amino acids: CASSPGGFSNQPQHF. The CDR3 coding sequence is TGTGCCAGCAGTCCGGGGGGATTCAGCAATCAGCCCCAGCATTTT. Combining the CDR3 with reference TRBV2 and TRBJ1-5 gives the whole variable domain EPEVTQTPSHQVTQMGQEVILRCVPISNHLYFYWYRQILGQKVEFLVSFYNNEISEKSEIFDDQFSVERPDGSNFTLKIRSTKLEDSAMYFCASSPGGFSNQPQHFGDGTRLSIL.

The CDR3 sequence is CASSLFARGAQHSGNTIYF. The CDR3 DNA reads TGTGCCAGCAGCTTGTTTGCGCGTGGGGCACAGCACTCTGGAAACACCATATATTTT. The chain couples TRBV13 to TRBJ1-3, with D perhaps matching TRBD1 (5 bases). V was cut by 3 bases and J by 0 bases, with 21 bases left in between. CDR3 length equals 19 residues. Per germline, CDR1 PRHDT and CDR2 FYEKMQ (reference sequence).

This clonotype was seen repeatedly, ten times or more. The chain uses TRBV27 and TRBJ1-5; D is perhaps TRBD1 (5 bases). The CDR3 is made up of 16 amino acids. Trimming removed 3 bases at V and 0 bases at J, with 12 bases between. CDR1 MNHEY and CDR2 SMNVEV come from the germline V gene (reference sequence). The CDR3 coding sequence is TGTGCCAGCAGTTTGGGGGGGTTTGGTAGCAATCAGCCCCAGCATTTT. The encoded protein is CASSLGGFGSNQPQHF.

This clonotype was seen ten or more times. The J gene is TRBJ1-2, the V gene TRBV6-5, with 7 positions matching TRBD1. Germline V CDR1 and CDR2: MNHEY, SVGAGI. V lost 0 bases to trimming and J lost 7 bases; unmatched junction nucleotides: 11. This CDR3 contains 16 residues. The CDR3 DNA follows: TGTGCCAGCAGTTACTCACTAACAGGGGCCGCTCTTGGCTACACCTTC. This translates into CASSYSLTGAALGYTF.

Concerning this clonotype itself: With only one base between it and a far larger clone, this is likely a read error. This chain connects TRBV7-9 to TRBJ2-2, with TRBD2 matching over 15 bases. Germline V CDR1 and CDR2: SEHNR, FQNEAQ (reference sequence). V shed 5 bases, J shed 4 bases, and the junction held 5 bases outside the gene matches. The CDR3 extends over 17 amino acids. CDR3: CASSLPGLAGGTGELFF. The DNA of the CDR3 is TGTGCCAGCAGCCTACCGGGACTAGCGGGGGGCACCGGGGAGCTGTTTTTT.

This clonotype came up many times. This chain joins TRBV6-1 and TRBJ1-1, with a tentative D call TRBD1 (5 bases). The V end lost 2 bases, the J end lost 6 bases, and 10 bases lay between the germline ends. Germline-derived CDR1 and CDR2 are MNHNS and SASEGT. The CDR3 length is 13 residues. CDR3 residues: CASSESRAAEAFF. CDR3 in DNA: TGTGCCAGCAGTGAAAGCAGGGCCGCTGAAGCTTTCTTT.

In this sample, this clonotype turned up a few times. A far more abundant clone sits one base away, making this likely a read error. J is TRBJ1-2 and V is TRBV7-2, with a tentative D call TRBD1 (5 bases). Germline V CDR1 and CDR2: SGHTA, FQGNSA. Trimming removed 8 bases at V and 2 bases at J, with 27 bases between. There are 18 residues in the CDR3. The CDR3 bases are TGTGCCAGCGGTGAAAAGGGGACCGCCCAAAGGACAAACTATGGCTACACCTTC. It specifies CASGEKGTAQRTNYGYTF.

This clonotype was counted many times. The rearrangement uses TRBV9 and TRBJ1-2, with D uncertain. Germline V gene sequence: CDR1 SGDLS, CDR2 YYNGEE. The CDR3 extends over 11 amino acids. V lost 2 bases, J lost 7 bases, and 6 bases lay in between. DNA for the CDR3: TGTGCCAGCAGCGTGGGCAGTGGCTACACCTTC. As protein: CASSVGSGYTF.

This clonotype was counted once. This chain joins TRBV12-3 or TRBV12-4 and TRBJ2-3; TRBD2 matches 9 bases. The assigned J gene may be wrong: the sequence end matches TRBJ2-5 better. This CDR3 has 15 residues. The CDR3 coding sequence is TGTGCCAGCAGAAGTCTAGCGGGGAGTCGGGAGACCCAGTACTTC. The encoded protein is CASRSLAGSRETQYF.

This clonotype showed up many times. The V gene is TRBV28, the J gene TRBJ2-3; D not resolved. Germline assignment: CDR1 MDHEN and CDR2 SYDVKM. With 9 bases removed from V and 2 bases from J, the gap between germline ends came to 6 bases. The CDR3 contains 11 residues. The CDR3 coding sequence is TGTGCCAGTTCGGACACAGATACGCAGTATTTT. Protein sequence: CASSDTDTQYF. The entire variable domain, with the rest obtained from reference TRBV28 and TRBJ2-3, is as follows: DVKVTQSSRYLVKRTGEKVFLECVQDMDHENMFWYRQDPGLGLRLIYFSYDVKMKEKGDIPEGYSVSREKKERFSLILESASTNQTSMYLCASSDTDTQYFGPGTRLTVL.

The chain joins TRBV20-1 to TRBJ2-5, with D uncertain. Germline values: CDR1 DFQATT, CDR2 SNEGSKA (reference sequence). The CDR3 contains 12 residues. The germline V and J ends were trimmed by 6 bases and 0 bases, with 8 bases remaining between them. In DNA form, the CDR3 reads TGCAGTGCCATGAGGTACCAAGAGACCCAGTACTTC. Encoded protein: CSAMRYQETQYF.

This clonotype showed up many times. The rearrangement uses TRBV13 and TRBJ1-1, with D unresolved. The germline CDR1 and CDR2 sequences are PRHDT and FYEKMQ (reference sequence). The CDR3 has 15 residues. With 3 bases removed from V and 3 bases from J, the gap between germline ends came to 14 bases. CDR3 region: CASSFGPGPDTEAFF. The CDR3 DNA follows: TGTGCCAGCAGCTTTGGTCCGGGTCCGGACACTGAAGCTTTCTTT.

Comments on this clonotype: A much bigger clone sits one base away, suggesting this may be a read error. This rearrangement joins TRBV12-3 or TRBV12-4 to TRBJ2-6, with TRBD1 identical over 8 bases. The CDR3 contains 19 residues. The CDR3 reads CASSSIRGQERAGANILTF. CDR3 bases: TGTGCCAGCAGTTCCATAAGGGGACAGGAGAGGGCTGGGGCCAACATCCTGACTTTC.

This clonotype has ten or more counts. V gene TRBV11-1 combines with J gene TRBJ2-1; tentative D call: TRBD1 (5 bases). V lost 4 bases and J lost 7, with 17 bases in between. This CDR3 contains 15 residues. Germline CDR1 is SGHAT and CDR2 is FQDESV (reference sequence). CDR3 DNA sequence: TGTGCCAGCAGCTCCCGTTTCCCCAGGGAAAATGAGCAGTTCTTC. Protein: CASSSRFPRENEQFF.

There are many counts of this clonotype. The chain uses TRBV9 and TRBJ1-6, with 10 bases identical to TRBD1. Unmatched junction bases numbered 0, after V lost 2 bases and J lost 7 bases. CDR3 length: 14 residues. Germline V lookup: CDR1 SGDLS, CDR2 YYNGEE. This CDR3 is CASSVGQGNSPLHF. The CDR3 region has the DNA TGTGCCAGCAGCGTGGGACAGGGGAATTCACCCCTCCACTTT.

This clonotype was detected ten times or more. J is TRBJ2-7 and V is TRBV28, with TRBD2 matching 8 bases. This CDR3 is 14 amino acids long. V lost 7 bases to trimming and J lost 1 base; unmatched junction nucleotides: 6. Germline CDR1 reads MDHEN; CDR2 reads SYDVKM. The DNA of the CDR3 is TGTGCCAGCAATCGGCGGGGGGATTCCTACGAGCAGTACTTC. It specifies CASNRRGDSYEQYF.